This TCR beta chain was documented in a study of radiotherapy plus CTLA-4 blockade in lung cancer. Study context: Of all patients, about 17% responded objectively and 30% to 35% showed disease control. General observations from the study: In blood, after radiotherapy plus ipilimumab, tumor-derived TCR clones expanded.

Focal radiation with ipilimumab CTLA-4 blockade was given to patients with chemo-refractory metastatic non-small-cell lung cancer. Sequencing used immunoSEQ multiplex PCR; TCRdb keeps in-frame clones, though not all of them. This table has about 44,000 clones, 70% to 80% appearing once. V trimming: 3 bases; J trimming: 2 bases; junction bases outside the gene matches: 8. Germline-derived CDR1 and CDR2 are LNHNV and YYDKDF (reference sequence). CDR3 length: 16 residues. On this clone itself: As yet, its antigen is unknown.

This receptor was identified in a human donor with non-small cell lung cancer whose response to radiotherapy plus ipilimumab could not be evaluated. Sample: peripheral blood, taken from a patient treated with radiotherapy plus ipilimumab. This chain uses TRBV15 with TRBJ2-3, with TRBD1 matching over 7 bases. CDR3 bases: TGTGCCACCAGCAGGCTGCCGGGACAGCCCACAGATACGCAGTATTTT. Its translation is CATSRLPGQPTDTQYF.